This entry lists 25 T cell receptor beta chains sequenced from one sample in a study of beta chain features in type 1 diabetes. Findings of the study overall: Shortening that was moderate but significant affected the TCRB CDR3s of Type 1 diabetes patients in all four CD4+ subsets.

These TCRs' antigens remain unknown. Since all of the isolated RNA was reverse transcribed, expressed TCRB transcripts were what got sequenced. This table comes from immunoSEQ multiplex PCR, and its TCRdb copy is limited to in-frame clones, with some not included. The sample holds about 260,000 clones, just over 20% seen once. Sequencing was carried out using naive CD4+ T cells from blood. All receptors derive from a woman between 40 and 55 years old with type 1 diabetes.

There are a few counts of this clone. The chain has TRBV19 and TRBJ2-7; 7 bases are shared with TRBD1. Germline lookup yields CDR1 LNHDA and CDR2 SQIVND (reference sequence). This CDR3 spans 13 amino acids. Losses at the gene ends were 3 bases for V and 1 base for J; bases not matched to a gene: 0. CDR3 protein: CASSMGQSYEQYF. Written as DNA, the CDR3 is TGTGCCAGTAGTATGGGACAGTCCTACGAGCAGTACTTC. The whole variable domain, filled in from reference TRBV19 and TRBJ2-7, reads DGGITQSPKYLFRKEGQNVTLSCEQNLNHDAMYWYRQDPGQGLRLIYYSQIVNDFQKGDIAEGYSVSREKKESFPLTVTSAQKNPTAFYLCASSMGQSYEQYFGPGTRLTVT.

This clone was seen only a few times. The chain uses TRBV5-6 and TRBJ2-2; 12 bases map to TRBD1. The CDR3 sequence is 16 residues long. J lost 5 bases, V lost 4 bases, and 6 bases had no gene match. From germline, CDR1 is SGHDT and CDR2 YYEEEE. The CDR3 bases are TGTGCCAGCAGCCCCGGGACAGGGGGCCGAACCGGGGAGCTGTTTTTT. Translated, it gives CASSPGTGGRTGELFF.

The rearrangement joins TRBV29-1 to TRBJ1-1; 7 bases line up with TRBD1. This CDR3 has 12 amino acids. Germline trimming cut 4 bases from V and 7 bases from J; bases unmatched to any gene: 6. Germline-derived CDR1 and CDR2 are SQVTM and ANQGSEA. Here the CDR3 reads CSVGTGFLEAFF. CDR3 coding DNA: TGCAGCGTTGGGACAGGCTTCCTTGAAGCTTTCTTT.

This chain joins TRBV7-9 and TRBJ2-7; 8 positions match TRBD2. The CDR3 has 14 amino acids. Germline CDR1 SEHNR, CDR2 FQNEAQ (reference sequence). V was clipped by 5 bases and J by 0 bases; unmatched bases: 3. CDR3 coding DNA: TGTGCCAGCAGCCGACTAGCGTTCTCCTACGAGCAGTACTTC. It specifies CASSRLAFSYEQYF.

V usage is TRBV7-8 and J usage is TRBJ2-7; 8 bases map to TRBD1. Germline V gives CDR1 SGHVS, CDR2 FQNEAQ. The CDR3 consists of 14 residues. Trimming removed 5 bases from V and 6 bases from J; junction bases left unmatched: 9. CDR3: CASSPRTGRSEQYF. DNA of the CDR3: TGTGCCAGCAGCCCTCGGACAGGGCGGAGCGAGCAGTACTTC.

The gene calls are TRBV5-1 and TRBJ2-7; weak D call: TRBD1 (5 bases). CDR1 is SGHRS, CDR2 YFSETQ, per germline. With 0 bases removed from V and 2 bases from J, the gap between germline ends came to 9 bases. The CDR3 runs 14 residues. This CDR3 is CASSLEGNPYEQYF. The CDR3 nucleotides read TGCGCCAGCAGCTTGGAGGGGAACCCCTACGAGCAGTACTTC.

In this sample, this clone turned up a few times. V and J are TRBV6-1 and TRBJ2-7, with TRBD1 identical over 7 bases. The CDR3 loop spans 13 amino acids. The J segment lost 11 bases and the V segment lost 2 bases, leaving 9 bases of the junction unmatched. The germline CDR1 and CDR2 sequences are MNHNS and SASEGT. Here the CDR3 DNA reads TGTGCCAGCAGTGAAAACTGGGCCAGGGGGAAGTACTTC. Translation gives CASSENWARGKYF.

In this sample, this clone turned up a few times. The V call is TRBV14, the J call TRBJ1-1, with D unresolved. The CDR3 is 13 amino acids. The germline gives CDR1 SGHDN, CDR2 FVKESK. The V gene lost 4 bases and the J gene lost 3 bases, with 9 bases spanning the gap. This CDR3 is CASSPKRDTEAFF. The DNA for the CDR3 is TGTGCCAGCAGCCCGAAGAGGGACACTGAAGCTTTCTTT.

V and J are TRBV18 and TRBJ1-1; D is perhaps TRBD1 (6 bases). V was trimmed by 5 bases and J by 2 bases, leaving 9 bases between them. The CDR3 is 13 residues long. Germline loops: CDR1 KGHSH, CDR2 LQKENI. In nucleotides, the CDR3 is TGTGCCAGCTCATCGGGGGGCAACACTGAAGCTTTCTTT. Its translation: CASSSGGNTEAFF.

The chain employs TRBV6-1 and TRBJ2-7, with 7 bases aligning to TRBD1. V shed 2 bases and J 6 bases; nucleotides not matched to a gene: 7. This CDR3 comprises 14 residues. In germline, CDR1 is MNHNS, CDR2 SASEGT. The CDR3: CASSERSGGPEQYF. CDR3 coding DNA: TGTGCCAGCAGTGAAAGGTCAGGGGGACCCGAGCAGTACTTC.

This clone occurred a few times. V gene TRBV4-3 combines with J gene TRBJ2-7; 7 nucleotides line up with TRBD2. V shed 0 bases, J shed 4 bases, and the junction held 6 bases outside the gene matches. The germline V gene encodes CDR1 LGHNA and CDR2 YSLEER. The CDR3 loop spans 15 amino acids. The CDR3 sequence: CASSQEAGLPYEQYF. In DNA form, the CDR3 reads TGCGCCAGCAGCCAAGAGGCGGGACTACCATACGAGCAGTACTTC.

This chain uses TRBV6-1 with TRBJ2-5; a weak D match, TRBD2 (6 bases). V lost 6 bases and J lost 1, with 9 bases in between. Germline-derived CDR1 and CDR2 are MNHNS and SASEGT. This CDR3 is 13 amino acids long. DNA for the CDR3: TGTGCCAGCAGGGGACTCCCCCAAGAGACCCAGTACTTC. It is translated as CASRGLPQETQYF.

This clone was counted a few times. V is TRBV6-5 and J is TRBJ1-5; D might be TRBD1 (5 bases). Trimming pared 6 bases from V and 6 bases from J, leaving 15 bases between. The CDR3 contains 14 residues. The germline gives CDR1 MNHEY, CDR2 SVGAGI. The DNA of the CDR3 is TGTGCCAGCAGCCCCTACAGGTCCGCTCAGCCCCAGCATTTT. This sequence encodes CASSPYRSAQPQHF.

The chain uses TRBV10-3 and TRBJ2-5; D may be TRBD2 (6 bases). V was clipped by 4 bases and J by 5 bases, with 11 bases between them. This CDR3 comprises 13 residues. The germline V gene encodes CDR1 ENHRY and CDR2 SYGVKD. DNA for the CDR3: TGTGCCATCAGTGGGCCGGGAGAGGAGACCCAGTACTTC. It translates to CAISGPGEETQYF.

This sequence joins TRBV19 and TRBJ2-5; D uncertain. This CDR3 region has 11 residues. Germline V lookup: CDR1 LNHDA, CDR2 SQIVND (reference sequence). The V end was cut by 10 bases, the J end by 5 bases, with 11 bases between. As DNA, the CDR3 is TGTGCCACCTCACCCGGGGAGACCCAGTACTTC. It is translated as CATSPGETQYF.

J is TRBJ1-4 and V is TRBV5-1; D is ambiguous. V dropped 4 bases and J dropped 5 bases, with 12 bases sitting between them. The CDR3 length is 14 residues. Germline CDR1 and CDR2: SGHRS and YFSETQ. CDR3 loop: CASSERASNEKLFF. The DNA of the CDR3 is TGCGCCAGCAGCGAGAGGGCCTCCAATGAAAAACTGTTTTTT.

The sample holds a few counts of this clone. The chain uses TRBV7-2 and TRBJ2-4; possible D gene TRBD1, 5 bases. Germline CDR1 and CDR2: SGHTA and FQGNSA. The V end was cut by 1 base, the J end by 1 base, with 14 bases between. CDR3 length: 17 amino acids. CDR3 sequence: CASSLGSRATAKNIQYF. CDR3 DNA sequence: TGTGCCAGCAGCTTAGGGTCCAGGGCCACTGCCAAAAACATTCAGTACTTC.

This clone was seen a handful of times. V is TRBV25-1 and J is TRBJ1-2; D perhaps matches TRBD1 (5 bases). The V gene's germline CDR1 is MGHDK and CDR2 SYGVNS. The CDR3 contains 14 residues. Trimming left V 8 bases short and J 4 bases short, with 17 bases between. CDR3 loop: CASGEEGRPYGYTF. The CDR3 nucleotides are TGTGCCAGCGGGGAGGAGGGGCGCCCCTATGGCTACACCTTC.

This clone was seen a few times. The chain joins TRBV9 to TRBJ1-6; 10 nucleotides line up with TRBD1. Germline CDR1 reads SGDLS; CDR2 reads YYNGEE. Losses at the gene ends were 3 bases for V and 7 bases for J; bases not matched to a gene: 16. The CDR3 consists of 19 residues. In DNA form, the CDR3 reads TGTGCCAGCAGCGCCCGAAGCTGGACAGGGGGGAACAAAAATTCACCCCTCCACTTT. Translation gives CASSARSWTGGNKNSPLHF.

This clone was picked up a small number of times. The chain carries TRBV19 and TRBJ1-1, with 7 bases matching TRBD1. The CDR3 spans 15 residues. Germline values: CDR1 LNHDA, CDR2 SQIVND (reference sequence). Trimming took 4 bases from V and 2 from J; bases not matched to a gene: 7. CDR3 amino acids: CASSTGTAPNTEAFF. In DNA form, the CDR3 reads TGTGCCAGTAGTACCGGGACAGCACCCAACACTGAAGCTTTCTTT. The variable domain in full, with the rest retrieved from reference TRBV19 and TRBJ1-1, is DGGITQSPKYLFRKEGQNVTLSCEQNLNHDAMYWYRQDPGQGLRLIYYSQIVNDFQKGDIAEGYSVSREKKESFPLTVTSAQKNPTAFYLCASSTGTAPNTEAFFGQGTRLTVV.

CDR3: CSVAWGGSTDTQYF. As DNA, the CDR3 is TGCAGCGTTGCTTGGGGGGGCTCCACAGATACGCAGTATTTT. The chain recombines TRBV29-1 with TRBJ2-3, with D possibly being TRBD2 (7 bases). With 4 bases removed from V and 2 bases from J, the gap between germline ends came to 13 bases. This CDR3 spans 14 amino acids. In germline, CDR1 is SQVTM, CDR2 ANQGSEA.

The chain carries TRBV21-1 and TRBJ2-3; TRBD2, the D gene given by the table, was not confirmed from the DNA. TRBV21-1 is a pseudogene segment. This CDR3 region has 18 residues. The CDR3 DNA is TGTGCCAGCAGCAAAGAGGAAGGGGACGGAGGGTCCACAGATACGCAGTATTTT. Translated: CASSKEEGDGGSTDTQYF.

This clone was observed a handful of times. The gene calls are TRBV5-1 and TRBJ2-7; 9 nucleotides match TRBD2. V dropped 5 bases and J dropped 4; count of bases not matched to a gene: 10. The germline gives CDR1 SGHRS, CDR2 YFSETQ. The length of the CDR3 is 15 residues. The CDR3 here is CASRPPSGASYEQYF. CDR3 nucleotide sequence: TGCGCCAGCAGACCGCCTAGCGGGGCGAGTTACGAGCAGTACTTC.

The chain joins TRBV19 to TRBJ2-1, with 7 bases that match TRBD1. J gave up 0 bases and V 6 bases, and 11 bases lay outside the gene matches. The CDR3 consists of 17 residues. Germline V gives CDR1 LNHDA, CDR2 SQIVND (reference sequence). The CDR3 DNA follows: TGTGCCAGTAGCCAACCGTGGGACAGCCTCTCCTACAATGAGCAGTTCTTC. Residues: CASSQPWDSLSYNEQFF.

The chain links TRBV10-3 to TRBJ2-5, with 14 positions matching TRBD2. V shed 0 bases, J shed 2 bases, and the junction held 5 bases outside the gene matches. Germline CDR1 ENHRY, CDR2 SYGVKD. The CDR3 runs to 18 residues. As DNA, the CDR3 is TGTGCCATCAGTGAGTCGACTAGCGGGGGGGCCCGACAAGAGACCCAGTACTTC. Amino acid sequence: CAISESTSGGARQETQYF.